The 18 T cell receptor beta chains given below trace back to one sample, sequenced in a study of T cells in Graves' hyperthyroidism and ophthalmopathy. The source material, RNA transcripts, was used to amplify TCR beta CDR3 regions. First-round RT-PCR targeting the TCR CDR3 was performed with the HTBI primer set. TCRdb reprocessed the multiplex PCR reads via MiXCR and lists one record per CDR3 protein. The data show about 560,000 distinct CDR3 sequences, 16% seen once. Specimen: blood. Every receptor here comes from a woman between 18 and 29 years old with Graves' hyperthyroidism.

Details on this clonotype: At one end the junction does not follow the germline gene, possibly because of a read error. This chain joins TRBV5-4 and TRBJ2-7; D not resolved. CDR1 SGHNT and CDR2 YYREEE come from the germline V gene (reference sequence). The CDR3 spans 13 residues. The CDR3 protein is CASSLELRYERYF. CDR3 nucleotide sequence: TGTGCCAGCAGCTTGGAACTGCGCTACGAGCGGTACTTC.

This clonotype appeared a single time. A read error may be the cause here, since a much bigger clone is one base away. The rearrangement uses TRBV11-2 and TRBJ2-7; 7 positions match TRBD1. The V segment lost 4 bases and the J segment 2 bases; nucleotides outside the gene matches: 5. The germline gives CDR1 SGHAT, CDR2 FQNNGV. The CDR3 loop spans 14 amino acids. The CDR3 coding sequence is TGTGCCAGCAGCTCCCCCGGGACAGCCTACGAGCAGTACTTC. Its protein product is CASSSPGTAYEQYF.

J is TRBJ1-1 and V is TRBV20-1, with D perhaps matching TRBD1 (5 bases). V was trimmed by 5 bases and J by 5 bases, leaving 24 bases between them. CDR1 and CDR2 (germline): DFQATT, SNEGSKA (reference sequence). The CDR3 has 16 residues. CDR3 sequence reads: CSAVTTGGSTGTEAFF. CDR3 coding DNA: TGCAGTGCTGTGACAACCGGGGGATCTACCGGGACTGAAGCTTTCTTT.

This clonotype was counted between two and nine times. The V and J genes are TRBV20-1 and TRBJ1-2; D uncertain. CDR3 size: 12 residues. Germline loops: CDR1 DFQATT, CDR2 SNEGSKA (reference sequence). Trimming removed 4 bases from V and 2 bases from J, with 8 bases in between. The CDR3 coding sequence is TGCAGTGCTACCCAGCAAAACTATGGCTACACCTTC. Its protein product is CSATQQNYGYTF.

About this clonotype: The junction departs from the called germline gene at one end, perhaps through a read error. In nucleotides, the CDR3 is TGTGCCGGCAGTTTATACCTAGGGACAGACTATGGCTACACCTTC. It specifies CAGSLYLGTDYGYTF. V is TRBV27 and J is TRBJ1-2; 7 bases are a match to TRBD1. Germline V gene sequence: CDR1 MNHEY, CDR2 SMNVEV (reference sequence). The CDR3 totals 15 residues.

The table lists this clonotype with many counts. V is TRBV28 and J is TRBJ1-1; D might be TRBD1 (5 bases). V dropped 4 bases and J dropped 0 bases, with 9 bases sitting between them. Germline-derived CDR1 and CDR2 are MDHEN and SYDVKM. This CDR3 has 14 residues. The CDR3: CASSYGAMNTEAFF. In nucleotides, the CDR3 is TGTGCCAGCAGTTATGGGGCAATGAACACTGAAGCTTTCTTT.

This clonotype showed up many times. The V gene is TRBV11-2, the J gene TRBJ1-2; 8 nucleotides agree with TRBD1. The germline V gene has CDR1 SGHAT and CDR2 FQNNGV. The CDR3 runs 13 residues. V lost 0 bases, J lost 8 bases, and 2 bases stayed unmatched. Here the CDR3 DNA reads TGTGCCAGCAGCTTAGACAGGGGGCGAGGCTACACCTTC. Protein: CASSLDRGRGYTF. The full variable domain, in which reference TRBV11-2 and TRBJ1-2 provide the parts outside the CDR3, is EAGVAQSPRYKIIEKRQSVAFWCNPISGHATLYWYQQILGQGPKLLIQFQNNGVVDDSQLPKDRFSAERLKGVDSTLKIQPAKLEDSAVYLCASSLDRGRGYTFGSGTRLTVV.

This clonotype was observed many times. The chain employs TRBV20-1 and TRBJ2-1; TRBD1 matches at 7 bases. CDR3 length: 14 residues. Germline-derived CDR1 and CDR2 are DFQATT and SNEGSKA (reference sequence). In nucleotides, the CDR3 is TGCATAGAAGCGGAGAAGGGGGCTTACAATGAGCAGTTCTTC. Translating gives CIEAEKGAYNEQFF.

The V call is TRBV7-6, the J call TRBJ2-7; 9 bases align to TRBD1. Per germline, CDR1 SGHVS and CDR2 FNYEAQ. Losses at the gene ends were 4 bases for V and 1 base for J; bases not matched to a gene: 5. This CDR3 comprises 15 residues. This CDR3 is CASSSDRGGSYEQYF. The CDR3 bases are TGTGCCAGCAGCTCTGACAGGGGGGGTTCCTACGAGCAGTACTTC.

This clonotype has at least ten counts. V and J are TRBV29-1 and TRBJ2-7, with 12 bases identical to TRBD2. CDR3 size: 17 residues. J lost 3 bases, V lost 1 base, and 10 bases had no gene match. The germline CDR1 and CDR2 sequences are SQVTM and ANQGSEA. This CDR3 is CSVEVSLAGGPFYEQYF. The DNA for the CDR3 is TGCAGCGTTGAAGTTTCACTAGCGGGAGGACCCTTCTACGAGCAGTACTTC.

V gene TRBV15 combines with J gene TRBJ2-7; 7 bases align to TRBD1. The DNA matches TRBJ2-1 better at its end, which makes the J call doubtful. CDR1 LNHNV and CDR2 YYDKDF come from the germline V gene (reference sequence). This CDR3 region has 14 residues. The CDR3 bases are TGTGCCACCAGCAGAGAGACAGGGTACTACGAGCAGTTCTTC. It encodes CATSRETGYYEQFF.

This clonotype was observed many times. The chain combines TRBV18 with TRBJ1-2; D might be TRBD1 (6 bases). Germline V gene lookup returns CDR1 KGHSH and CDR2 LQKENI. Trimming stripped 3 bases from V and 6 bases from J, with 11 bases between. This CDR3 region has 13 residues. CDR3 sequence: CASSPNRADGYTF. The CDR3 region has the DNA TGTGCCAGCTCACCCAACAGGGCTGATGGCTACACCTTC.

In regard to this clonotype: Its ends do not fully match the called genes, so a read error is possible. This chain uses TRBV20-1 with TRBJ2-1; TRBD1 aligns across 10 bases. From germline, CDR1 is DFQATT and CDR2 SNEGSKA (reference sequence). The CDR3 extends over 15 amino acids. CDR3 DNA: TGCAGTGCGAGAGGACAGGGGGTTACCTACAATGAGCAGTTCTTC. It yields the protein CSARGQGVTYNEQFF.

This clonotype was seen many times. V usage is TRBV7-3 and J usage is TRBJ2-1, with D possibly TRBD1 on 6 matching bases. V dropped 1 base and J dropped 5 bases, with 9 bases sitting between them. Germline V lookup: CDR1 SGHTA, CDR2 FQGTGA. The CDR3 is 14 residues long. CDR3 DNA: TGTGCCAGCAGCTTAAGACAGGCGGACAATGAGCAGTTCTTC. As protein: CASSLRQADNEQFF.

The rearrangement joins TRBV6-1 to TRBJ1-6, with 7 bases aligning to TRBD1. V lost 4 bases to trimming and J lost 5 bases; unmatched junction nucleotides: 5. CDR3 size: 15 residues. Germline V gives CDR1 MNHNS, CDR2 SASEGT. This CDR3 is CASSVQGNNNSPLHF. The CDR3 DNA reads TGTGCCAGCAGTGTACAGGGGAATAATAATTCACCCCTCCACTTT.

This clonotype came up a few times. This chain uses TRBV7-2 with TRBJ2-7; D may be TRBD1 or TRBD2 (5 bases each). In germline, CDR1 is SGHTA, CDR2 FQGNSA. The CDR3 totals 15 residues. Trimming removed 5 bases from V and 1 base from J, with 15 bases in between. CDR3 nucleotide sequence: TGTGCCAGCAGCCCTACCCCCGGGGCGTCCTACGAGCAGTACTTC. It is translated as CASSPTPGASYEQYF.

This clonotype was seen a few times. The chain couples TRBV20-1 to TRBJ1-5, with D possibly being TRBD1 (5 bases). This CDR3 spans 13 amino acids. V was cut by 1 base and J by 7 bases, with 11 bases left in between. CDR1 is DFQATT, CDR2 SNEGSKA, per germline (reference sequence). The CDR3 coding sequence is TGCAGTGCTAGAGTGGGAGGGGACCAGCCCCAGCATTTT. This gives the protein CSARVGGDQPQHF.

This clonotype has more than one count but fewer than ten. The germline gene is not matched at one end of the junction; a read error may be the cause. V usage is TRBV28 and J usage is TRBJ2-7; D is perhaps TRBD1 or TRBD2 (5 bases each). The CDR3 is 12 residues long. CDR1 is MDHEN and CDR2 is SYDVKM in the germline V gene. CDR3 coding DNA: TGTGCCAGCAGGTCCGGGGCCTACGGGCAGTACTTC. Encoded protein: CASRSGAYGQYF.